Listed here is a single TCR beta chain. Original analysis: The authors estimated nucleated cell counts from reference gene primer amplification. The table came from immunoSEQ multiplex PCR; TCRdb's copy has only in-frame clones and leaves some out. V, J and clone size are those of that table, while D and trimming were read from the DNA. The data show about 370,000 clones, over 75% seen once. Ages ranged from about 18 to 90 years, with residence in 24 US areas. This entry comes from a study of blood T cell repertoires in COVID-19. Study as a whole: Acute and convalescent COVID-19 samples came from the United States, Italy and Spain. T cells, B-cell-depleted T cells, or PBMCs provided the cDNA or gDNA that served as material.

V shed 0 bases and J 2 bases; nucleotides not matched to a gene: 7. From germline, CDR1 is SGHRS and CDR2 YFSETQ. The CDR3 covers 17 residues. The chain combines TRBV5-1 with TRBJ2-1; 8 nucleotides match TRBD2. The source material was PBMCs or T cells enriched from blood (not recorded which). The origin of this receptor is a man between 18 and 35 years old who had recovered from COVID-19. CDR3 amino acids: CASSLGLAQTAYNEQFF. CDR3 coding DNA: TGCGCCAGCAGCTTGGGACTAGCGCAAACCGCCTACAATGAGCAGTTCTTC. The full variable domain, rest sourced from reference TRBV5-1 and TRBJ2-1, is KAGVTQTPRYLIKTRGQQVTLSCSPISGHRSVSWYQQTPGQGLQFLFEYFSETQRNKGNFPGRFSGRQFSNSRSEMNVSTLELGDSALYLCASSLGLAQTAYNEQFFGPGTRLTVL.